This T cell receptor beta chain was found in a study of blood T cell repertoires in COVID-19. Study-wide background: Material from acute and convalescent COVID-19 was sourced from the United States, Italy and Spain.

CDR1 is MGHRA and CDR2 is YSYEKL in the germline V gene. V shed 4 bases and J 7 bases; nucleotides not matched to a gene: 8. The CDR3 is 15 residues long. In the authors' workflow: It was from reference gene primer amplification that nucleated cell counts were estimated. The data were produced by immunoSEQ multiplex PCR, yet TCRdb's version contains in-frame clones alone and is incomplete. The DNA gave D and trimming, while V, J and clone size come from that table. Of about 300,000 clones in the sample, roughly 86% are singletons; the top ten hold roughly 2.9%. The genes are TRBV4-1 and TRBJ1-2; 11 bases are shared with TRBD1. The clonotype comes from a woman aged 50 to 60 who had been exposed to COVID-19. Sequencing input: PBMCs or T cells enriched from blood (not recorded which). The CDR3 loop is CASSRRQDRGRGYTF. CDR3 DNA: TGCGCCAGCAGCCGACGACAGGACAGGGGGCGTGGCTACACCTTC.